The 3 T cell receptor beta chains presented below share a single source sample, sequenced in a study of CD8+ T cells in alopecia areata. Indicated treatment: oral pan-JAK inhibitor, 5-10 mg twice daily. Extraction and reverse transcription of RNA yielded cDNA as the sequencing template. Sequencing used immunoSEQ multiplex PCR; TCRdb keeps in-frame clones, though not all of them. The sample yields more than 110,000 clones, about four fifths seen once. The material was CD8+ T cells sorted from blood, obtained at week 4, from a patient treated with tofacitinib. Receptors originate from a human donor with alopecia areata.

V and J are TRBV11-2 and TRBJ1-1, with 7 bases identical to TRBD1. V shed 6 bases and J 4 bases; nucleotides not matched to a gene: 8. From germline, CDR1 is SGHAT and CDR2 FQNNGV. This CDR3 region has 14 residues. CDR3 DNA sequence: TGTGCCAGCAGGCCGACAGGGCCAGGCACTGAAGCTTTCTTT. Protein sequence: CASRPTGPGTEAFF.

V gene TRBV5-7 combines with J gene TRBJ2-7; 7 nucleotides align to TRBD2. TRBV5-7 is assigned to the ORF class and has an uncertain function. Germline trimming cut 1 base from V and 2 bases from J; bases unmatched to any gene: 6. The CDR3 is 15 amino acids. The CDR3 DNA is TGTGCCAGCAGCTTGTCTATGGGAGGGACCTACGAGCAGTACTTC. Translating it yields CASSLSMGGTYEQYF.

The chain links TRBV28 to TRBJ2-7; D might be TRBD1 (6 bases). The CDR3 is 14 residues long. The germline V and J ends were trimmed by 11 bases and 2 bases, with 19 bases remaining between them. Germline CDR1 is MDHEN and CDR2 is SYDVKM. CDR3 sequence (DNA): TGTGCCGTCCCAAGAGGGGGTCCCACCTACGAGCAGTACTTC. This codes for CAVPRGGPTYEQYF.